The clone carrying this T cell receptor (beta chain) was counted only a few times. TCR beta libraries were built with iRepertoire HTBI primers and Arm-PCR of CDR3 regions. One entry per CDR3 protein results from TCRdb running MiXCR on the multiplex PCR reads. The sample includes 550,000 to 700,000 distinct CDR3 sequences, roughly 16% of them seen just once. This entry belongs to a study of regulatory T cells in long-lasting Graves disease. V was shortened by 5 bases and J by 2 bases, with 17 bases between the two germline ends. Germline assignment: CDR1 KGHSH and CDR2 LQKENI. This CDR3 spans 16 amino acids. The time point: newly diagnosed GD, antithyroid drugs for less than 3 months. The TCR library used RNA extracted from PBMCs. These data also featured in a second study, about T cells in Graves' hyperthyroidism and ophthalmopathy. That source reports: Most thyroid clonotypes with frequency above 0.001 were detected in blood.

The receptor was derived from a man aged 18 to 35 with Graves disease. The chain is built from TRBV18 and TRBJ2-3, with a possible D match to TRBD2 (5 bases). The source was peripheral blood mononuclear cells (PBMCs), collected at new diagnosis, from a patient treated with antithyroid drugs. The CDR3 DNA is TGTGCCAGCTCATATATATCAGGAGCGGACACAGATACGCAGTATTTT. The encoded protein is CASSYISGADTDTQYF.